This T cell receptor beta chain was captured in a study of blood T cell repertoires in COVID-19. This clone has only one observation. The method was immunoSEQ multiplex PCR; TCRdb's version includes in-frame clones alone and lacks a portion of them. The sample carries roughly 11,000 clones, roughly 80% recorded once. The sequencing input was peripheral blood. The clonotype was recovered from a human donor in a cohort sampled during active COVID-19.

CDR3 loop: CASSRGVRYGYTF. Written as DNA, the CDR3 is TGTGCCAGCAGCCGGGGAGTCCGCTATGGCTACACCTTC. The genes are TRBV3-1 (or the pseudogene TRBV3-2) and TRBJ1-2, with D hard to call. The CDR3 has 13 residues. V was pared by 4 bases and J by 4 bases, with 10 bases between. Looked up from germline, CDR1 is LGHDT and CDR2 is YNNKEL (reference sequence).